This TCR beta chain comes out of a study of T cell repertoires in cytomegalovirus infection. Across the study: Indications came from public TCR beta signatures; they pointed to CMV infection and to a matching HLA type.

The ends lost 5 bases at V and 5 bases at J; junction bases unmatched: 5. Per germline, CDR1 SGHTA and CDR2 FQGNSA. This CDR3 spans 13 amino acids. As for this clonotype: Antigen specificity is unknown.

In TCRdb, the reads were re-called with MiXCR into one record per CDR3 protein. Found here are approximately 260,000 distinct CDR3 sequences, roughly a fifth of them singletons; the top ten hold approximately 19%. This sequence originates from a human donor in good health (CMV status not recorded). Some clones in this sample may be carry-over from other donors' samples. This chain uses TRBV7-2 with TRBJ2-7; 8 bases map to TRBD1. The sequences come from cultured PBMCs, collected from culture after CMV antigen stimulation. For the CDR3, the DNA is TGTGCCAGCAGCCCGGACAGGGACCACGAGCAGTACGTC. Translation gives CASSPDRDHEQYV.